This entry features one TCR beta chain sequence. Its antigen is unidentified. This record comes from a study of T cell responses to AZD1222 COVID-19 vaccine. Study-level points and caveats: Donors were largely white British and mainly female; clonal diversity was possibly underestimated. The study identified only five to seven AZD1222 recipients as seropositive at baseline. Close to half of all spike-specific TCRs reportedly target regions of the variants that are unmutated. Repertoires were sampled only after the peak T cell response.

Profiling relied on immunoSEQ multiplex PCR, and the TCRdb table lists in-frame clones only, not all of them. This table holds around 140,000 clones, approximately 89% found once. V was clipped by 10 bases and J by 3 bases, with 16 bases between them. Germline V lookup: CDR1 LNHDA, CDR2 SQIVND (reference sequence). CDR3 length equals 14 residues. The sequence was collected from an adult who received the AZD1222 COVID-19 vaccine. The sequencing used peripheral blood, collected 28 days after the second AZD1222 dose. V and J are TRBV19 and TRBJ1-3; D not certain. CDR3 nucleotides: TGTGCCACCGGGAACCCCCCGGGTGGAAACACCATATATTTT. Its protein is CATGNPPGGNTIYF.